Following are 21 T cell receptor beta chains from one sample sequenced in a study of cytomegalovirus exposure and HLA in healthy donors. The PCR used 60 Vbeta and 13 Jbeta primers. Repertoires were generated with immunoSEQ multiplex PCR, while TCRdb's copy carries only in-frame clones and drops some. Of tens of thousands of clones in the sample, under 70% were seen once. Sequencing was carried out using PBMCs. Every receptor here comes from a man aged 25-45 years in good health and CMV-seropositive.

This clone was counted a few times. The chain recombines TRBV5-1 with TRBJ1-4; D call uncertain. Trimming stripped 5 bases from V and 0 bases from J, with 5 bases between. Germline V gene sequence: CDR1 SGHRS, CDR2 YFSETQ. The CDR3 runs 13 residues. Here the CDR3 reads CASRQATNEKLFF. The CDR3 DNA reads TGCGCCAGCAGGCAGGCAACTAATGAAAAACTGTTTTTT.

This chain uses TRBV14 with TRBJ2-1; possibly TRBD2 for D (6 bases). V was shortened by 1 base and J by 13 bases, with 14 bases between the two germline ends. The CDR3 is 13 amino acids. The germline gives CDR1 SGHDN, CDR2 FVKESK. The CDR3 reads CASSQAPGVFQFF. CDR3 sequence (DNA): TGTGCCAGCAGCCAAGCCCCGGGAGTGTTTCAGTTCTTC. Full variable domain (missing parts from reference TRBV14 and TRBJ2-1): EAGVTQFPSHSVIEKGQTVTLRCDPISGHDNLYWYRRVMGKEIKFLLHFVKESKQDESGMPNNRFLAERTGGTYSTLKVQPAELEDSGVYFCASSQAPGVFQFFGPGTRLTVL.

This clone was observed a few times. The V call is TRBV7-2, the J call TRBJ2-1; 7 bases agree with TRBD2. From germline, CDR1 is SGHTA and CDR2 FQGNSA. The CDR3 length is 13 residues. V was pared by 5 bases and J by 8 bases, with 6 bases of the junction left unmatched. CDR3 sequence (DNA): TGTGCCAGCAGCCGACCGGCGGGGGATGAGCAGTTCTTC. This sequence encodes CASSRPAGDEQFF.

The chain combines TRBV30 with TRBJ2-5; a weak D match, TRBD1 (6 bases). There are 15 residues in the CDR3. Trimming left V 5 bases short and J 1 base short, with 17 bases between. The germline CDR1 and CDR2 sequences are GTSNPN and SVGIG (reference sequence). CDR3 DNA sequence: TGTGCCTGGCGATCTTATGACAGGTTCCAAGAGACCCAGTACTTC. Its translation is CAWRSYDRFQETQYF. Filled out from reference TRBV30 and TRBJ2-5, the complete variable domain reads SQTIHQWPATLVQPVGSPLSLECTVEGTSNPNLYWYRQAAGRGLQLLFYSVGIGQISSEVPQNLSASRPQDRQFILSSKKLLLSDSGFYLCAWRSYDRFQETQYFGPGTRLLVL.

The V gene is TRBV7-6, the J gene TRBJ1-5; TRBD1 matches 12 bases. Germline V gene lookup returns CDR1 SGHVS and CDR2 FNYEAQ. V lost 4 bases, J lost 4 bases, and 11 bases stayed unmatched. The CDR3 is 18 amino acids. The CDR3, as DNA: TGTGCCAGCAGCTCCCGGGACAGGGGGCTTTTAGGTAATCAGCCCCAGCATTTT. Translating it yields CASSSRDRGLLGNQPQHF.

V usage is TRBV25-1 and J usage is TRBJ2-5, with D tentatively TRBD2 (6 bases). Germline V gene lookup returns CDR1 MGHDK and CDR2 SYGVNS. The V gene lost 3 bases and the J gene lost 4 bases, with 12 bases spanning the gap. CDR3 length equals 14 residues. The CDR3 DNA reads TGTGCCAGCAGTGATCCGGCGGGGCCAGAGACCCAGTACTTC. Translating it yields CASSDPAGPETQYF.

The genes are TRBV6-5 and TRBJ1-2; the D is unclear. This CDR3 has 14 amino acids. V dropped 5 bases and J dropped 1 base, with 11 bases sitting between them. Germline lookup yields CDR1 MNHEY and CDR2 SVGAGI. Here the CDR3 reads CASSRGRVNYGYTF. CDR3 DNA: TGTGCCAGCAGTCGCGGGAGAGTTAACTATGGCTACACCTTC.

The chain links TRBV30 to TRBJ1-6; weak D call: TRBD1 (5 bases). V gave up 3 bases and J gave up 2 bases, with 11 bases separating them. This CDR3 region has 15 residues. Germline CDR1 GTSNPN, CDR2 SVGIG (reference sequence). This CDR3 is CAWRTQGTYNSPLHF. In DNA, the CDR3 is TGTGCCTGGAGAACGCAGGGTACCTATAATTCACCCCTCCACTTT.

The chain recombines TRBV6-6 with TRBJ2-1, with unresolved D. There are 12 residues in the CDR3. Germline V lookup: CDR1 MNHNY, CDR2 SVGAGI (reference sequence). V was trimmed by 6 bases and J by 1 base, leaving 4 bases between them. In DNA, the CDR3 is TGTGCCAGCAGAGAGTCCTACAATGAGCAGTTCTTC. Its translation: CASRESYNEQFF.

The V gene is TRBV18, the J gene TRBJ2-5; no definite D call. Trimming took 3 bases from V and 1 from J, leaving 9 bases between them. The germline CDR1 and CDR2 sequences are KGHSH and LQKENI. The CDR3 is 14 amino acids. The CDR3 loop is CASSPSGSQETQYF. The CDR3 nucleotides read TGTGCCAGCTCACCTTCGGGTAGCCAAGAGACCCAGTACTTC.

The CDR3 bases are TGTGCCAGCAGTAAGACAGAGGCAGGAGAAAAACTGTTTTTT. It codes for CASSKTEAGEKLFF. The chain is built from TRBV6-4 and TRBJ1-4, with D possibly TRBD1 on 5 matching bases. This CDR3 is 14 amino acids long. The germline V gene has CDR1 MRHNA and CDR2 SNTAGT. The ends were cut back, 5 bases at V and 8 bases at J, with 15 bases in the middle.

The CDR3 sequence is CASSSRVPETQYF. CDR3 nucleotide sequence: TGTGCCAGCAGCTCACGGGTCCCAGAGACCCAGTACTTC. This chain uses TRBV5-6 with TRBJ2-5; D is ambiguous. This CDR3 is built from 13 residues. Germline V lookup: CDR1 SGHDT, CDR2 YYEEEE. Trimming removed 3 bases from V and 4 bases from J, with 10 bases in between.

Comments on this clone: Relative to the germline gene, one junction end is altered; a read error may explain this. This sample also contains other DNA sequences that code for the same CDR3. The genes are TRBV10-3 and TRBJ1-1, with 10 positions matching TRBD1. Germline V gene lookup returns CDR1 ENHRY and CDR2 SYGVKD. This CDR3 is built from 16 residues. CDR3 amino acids: CAISLGTGDLNTEAFF. The CDR3 DNA reads as TGTGCCATCAGCCTTGGGACAGGGGACCTGAACACTGAGGCTTTCTTT.

This clone has more than one count but fewer than ten. The genes are TRBV4-1 and TRBJ2-2, with 7 positions matching TRBD1. Unmatched junction bases numbered 15, after V lost 1 base and J lost 4 bases. The CDR3 runs to 19 residues. The germline CDR1 and CDR2 sequences are MGHRA and YSYEKL. The CDR3 loop reads CASSQARAPGTVGTGELFF. The CDR3, as DNA: TGCGCCAGCAGCCAAGCGAGGGCGCCCGGGACAGTTGGCACCGGGGAGCTGTTTTTT.

The chain employs TRBV2 and TRBJ2-5; TRBD2 aligns across 10 bases. The CDR3 loop spans 14 amino acids. The germline V gene encodes CDR1 SNHLY and CDR2 FYNNEI. The J segment lost 3 bases and the V segment lost 3 bases, leaving 1 base of the junction unmatched. The CDR3 sequence: CASSDLAGEETQYF. The CDR3 DNA follows: TGTGCCAGCAGTGATCTAGCGGGGGAAGAGACCCAGTACTTC.

The chain joins TRBV7-9 to TRBJ2-5, with 13 bases matching TRBD2. Trimming removed 3 bases from V and 3 bases from J; junction bases left unmatched: 1. This CDR3 has 15 residues. From germline, CDR1 is SEHNR and CDR2 FQNEAQ (reference sequence). CDR3 coding DNA: TGTGCCAGCAGCTTTGGGACTAGCGGGGAAGAGACCCAGTACTTC. It codes for CASSFGTSGEETQYF. The full variable domain, rest sourced from reference TRBV7-9 and TRBJ2-5, is DTGVSQNPRHKITKRGQNVTFRCDPISEHNRLYWYRQTLGQGPEFLTYFQNEAQLEKSRLLSDRFSAERPKGSFSTLEIQRTEQGDSAMYLCASSFGTSGEETQYFGPGTRLLVL.

Only a few counts were recorded for this clone. This sequence joins TRBV4-3 and TRBJ2-7; 10 nucleotides line up with TRBD2. J was trimmed by 7 bases and V by 0 bases; bases with no gene match: 6. This CDR3 spans 15 amino acids. Germline assignment: CDR1 LGHNA and CDR2 YSLEER. The CDR3 region has the DNA TGCGCCAGCAGCCAAGAGCCTAGCGGGAGTGGAGAGCAGTACTTC. Its protein product is CASSQEPSGSGEQYF.

The chain uses TRBV11-3 and TRBJ2-7; 10 positions match TRBD2. This CDR3 contains 16 residues. CDR1 and CDR2 (germline): SGHNT, YENEEA. After removal of 2 bases from V and 3 bases from J, the junction contained 7 bases not matched to a gene. The CDR3 DNA sequence: TGTGCCAGCAGCTTACTAGCGGGAGTGGCAAGCTACGAGCAGTACTTC. It is translated as CASSLLAGVASYEQYF.

The genes are TRBV2 and TRBJ2-5; D unresolved. Germline V gives CDR1 SNHLY, CDR2 FYNNEI. The V end lost 1 base, the J end lost 1 base, and 7 bases lay between the germline ends. This CDR3 contains 14 residues. The CDR3 is CASSEEASQETQYF. The CDR3 DNA follows: TGTGCCAGCAGTGAAGAAGCAAGCCAAGAGACCCAGTACTTC.

CDR3 nucleotides: TGTGCCAGCAGTTACATGGGAGGAATCACTGAAGCTTTCTTT. Amino acids: CASSYMGGITEAFF. The gene calls are TRBV6-5 and TRBJ1-1; D unclear. CDR1 MNHEY and CDR2 SVGAGI come from the germline V gene. Trimming stripped 2 bases from V and 4 bases from J, with 11 bases between. The CDR3 loop spans 14 amino acids.

The rearrangement joins TRBV28 to TRBJ2-1, with TRBD2 identical over 8 bases. With 5 bases clipped from V and 3 bases from J, the junction kept 9 bases outside the gene matches. Looked up from germline, CDR1 is MDHEN and CDR2 is SYDVKM. This CDR3 region has 16 residues. CDR3 in DNA: TGTGCCAGCAGTCCGATCGGGAGGGCGGGCTACAATGAGCAGTTCTTC. Translating it yields CASSPIGRAGYNEQFF.